This TCR beta chain emerged from a study of blood T cell repertoires in COVID-19. Study information: Researchers got acute and convalescent COVID-19 samples from the United States, Italy and Spain. From T cells, B-cell-depleted T cells, or PBMCs came the material, which was cDNA or gDNA.

This CDR3 is built from 14 residues. Germline loops: CDR1 KGHSH, CDR2 LQKENI. The trim removed 6 bases at V and 5 bases at J, leaving 8 bases unmatched. Authors' analysis steps: By means of reference gene primer amplification, nucleated cell counts were estimated. Assay: immunoSEQ multiplex PCR; the TCRdb copy retains only in-frame clones and omits some. V, J and clone size derive from that table, while D and trimming were established from the DNA sequence. The table includes fewer than 35,000 clones, 90% detected once. Sequenced input: peripheral blood. This clonotype was sampled from a human donor in a cohort sampled during active COVID-19. The chain couples TRBV18 to TRBJ2-5; 8 nucleotides align to TRBD1. CDR3 in amino acids: CASSPGQGRETQYF. CDR3 DNA sequence: TGTGCCAGCTCCCCCGGACAGGGACGGGAGACCCAGTACTTC.